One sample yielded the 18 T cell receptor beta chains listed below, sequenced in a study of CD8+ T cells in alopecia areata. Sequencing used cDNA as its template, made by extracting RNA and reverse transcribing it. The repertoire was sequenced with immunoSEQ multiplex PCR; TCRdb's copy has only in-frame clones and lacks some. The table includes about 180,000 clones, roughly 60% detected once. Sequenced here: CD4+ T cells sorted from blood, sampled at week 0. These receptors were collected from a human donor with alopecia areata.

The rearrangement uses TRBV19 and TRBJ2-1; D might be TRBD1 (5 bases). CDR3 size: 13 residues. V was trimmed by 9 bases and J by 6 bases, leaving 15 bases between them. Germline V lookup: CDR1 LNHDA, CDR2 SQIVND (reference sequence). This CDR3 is CASTPDSSNEQFF. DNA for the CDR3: TGTGCCAGCACCCCTGACAGTTCCAATGAGCAGTTCTTC.

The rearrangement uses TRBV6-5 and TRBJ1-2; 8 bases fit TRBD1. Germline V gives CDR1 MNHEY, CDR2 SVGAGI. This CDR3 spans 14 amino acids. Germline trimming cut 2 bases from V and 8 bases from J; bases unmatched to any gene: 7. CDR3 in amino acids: CASSYGQGGGGYTF. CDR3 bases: TGTGCCAGCAGTTACGGACAGGGAGGAGGAGGCTACACCTTC.

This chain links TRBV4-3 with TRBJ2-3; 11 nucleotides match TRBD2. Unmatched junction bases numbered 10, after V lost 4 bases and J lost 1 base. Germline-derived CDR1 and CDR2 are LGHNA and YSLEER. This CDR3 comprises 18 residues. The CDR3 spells CASSPSSSGGPGTDTQYF. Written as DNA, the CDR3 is TGCGCCAGCAGCCCAAGCTCTAGCGGGGGGCCCGGCACAGATACGCAGTATTTT.

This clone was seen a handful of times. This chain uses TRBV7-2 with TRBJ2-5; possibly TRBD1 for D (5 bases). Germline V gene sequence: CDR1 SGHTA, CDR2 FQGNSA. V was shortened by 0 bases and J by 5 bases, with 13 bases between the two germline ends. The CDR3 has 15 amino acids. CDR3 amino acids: CASSLAQGRDETQYF. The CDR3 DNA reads TGTGCCAGCAGCTTAGCGCAGGGAAGGGATGAGACCCAGTACTTC.

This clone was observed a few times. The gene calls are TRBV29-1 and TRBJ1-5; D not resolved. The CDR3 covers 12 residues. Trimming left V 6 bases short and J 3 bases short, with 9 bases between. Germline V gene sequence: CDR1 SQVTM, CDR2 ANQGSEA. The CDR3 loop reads CSVSENNQPQHF. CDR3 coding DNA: TGCAGCGTATCCGAAAACAATCAGCCCCAGCATTTT.

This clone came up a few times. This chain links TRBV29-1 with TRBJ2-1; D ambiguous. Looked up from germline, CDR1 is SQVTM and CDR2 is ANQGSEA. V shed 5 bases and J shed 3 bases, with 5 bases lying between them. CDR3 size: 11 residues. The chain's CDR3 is CSVHNYNEQFF. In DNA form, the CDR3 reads TGCAGCGTTCATAACTACAATGAGCAGTTCTTC.

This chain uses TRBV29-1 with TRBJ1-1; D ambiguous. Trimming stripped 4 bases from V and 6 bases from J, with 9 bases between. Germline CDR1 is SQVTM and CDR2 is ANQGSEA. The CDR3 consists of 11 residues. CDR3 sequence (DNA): TGCAGCGTTGTTCGGCTTTCTGAAGCTTTCTTT. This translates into CSVVRLSEAFF.

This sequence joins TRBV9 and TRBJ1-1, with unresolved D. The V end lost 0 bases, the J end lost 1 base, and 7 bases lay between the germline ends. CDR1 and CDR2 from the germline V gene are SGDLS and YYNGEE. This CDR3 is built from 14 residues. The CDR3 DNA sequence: TGTGCCAGCAGCGTAGAGGCCGCGAACACTGAAGCTTTCTTT. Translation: CASSVEAANTEAFF.

The DNA for the CDR3 is TGTGCCAGCAGCGTAGGAGGGTTGGAAGAGACCCAGTACTTC. Amino acid sequence: CASSVGGLEETQYF. The chain carries TRBV9 and TRBJ2-5; D might be TRBD2 (5 bases). The length of the CDR3 is 14 residues. The germline V gene has CDR1 SGDLS and CDR2 YYNGEE. V was cut by 0 bases and J by 3 bases, with 9 bases left in between. Variable domain in full (rest from reference TRBV9 and TRBJ2-5): DSGVTQTPKHLITATGQRVTLRCSPRSGDLSVYWYQQSLDQGLQFLIQYYNGEERAKGNILERFSAQQFPDLHSELNLSSLELGDSALYFCASSVGGLEETQYFGPGTRLLVL.

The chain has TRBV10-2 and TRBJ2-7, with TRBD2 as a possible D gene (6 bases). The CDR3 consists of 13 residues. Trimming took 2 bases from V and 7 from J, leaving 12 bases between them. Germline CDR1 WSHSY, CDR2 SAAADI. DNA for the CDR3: TGCGCCAGCAGTGAGATAGGAGGGGCTGAGCAGTACTTC. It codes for CASSEIGGAEQYF.

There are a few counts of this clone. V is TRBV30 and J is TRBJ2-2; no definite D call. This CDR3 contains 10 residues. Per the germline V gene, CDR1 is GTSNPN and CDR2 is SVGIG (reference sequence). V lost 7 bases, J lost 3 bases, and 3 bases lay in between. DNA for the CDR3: TGTGCCTATTACACCGGGGAGCTGTTTTTT. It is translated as CAYYTGELFF.

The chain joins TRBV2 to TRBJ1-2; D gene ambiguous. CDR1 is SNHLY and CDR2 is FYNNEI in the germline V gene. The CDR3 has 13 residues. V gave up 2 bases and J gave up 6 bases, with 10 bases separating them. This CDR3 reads CASSEIRGDGYTF. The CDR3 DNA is TGTGCCAGCAGTGAAATCCGGGGAGATGGCTACACCTTC.

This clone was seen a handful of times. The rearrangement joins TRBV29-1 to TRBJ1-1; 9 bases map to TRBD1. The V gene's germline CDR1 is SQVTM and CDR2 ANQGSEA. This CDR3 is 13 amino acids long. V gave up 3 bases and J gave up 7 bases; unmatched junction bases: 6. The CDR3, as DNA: TGCAGCGTTGAGACGGACAGGGGACTTGAAGCTTTCTTT. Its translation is CSVETDRGLEAFF.

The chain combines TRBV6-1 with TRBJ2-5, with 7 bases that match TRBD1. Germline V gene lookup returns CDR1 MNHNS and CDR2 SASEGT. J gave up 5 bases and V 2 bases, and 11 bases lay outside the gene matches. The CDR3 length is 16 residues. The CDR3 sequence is CASSESIQGRGETQYF. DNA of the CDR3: TGTGCCAGCAGTGAATCCATACAGGGGCGCGGGGAGACCCAGTACTTC.

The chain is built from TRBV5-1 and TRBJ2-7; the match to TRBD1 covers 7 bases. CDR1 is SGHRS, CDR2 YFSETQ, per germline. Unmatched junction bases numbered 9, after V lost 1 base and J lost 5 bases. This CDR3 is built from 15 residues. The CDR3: CASSLMTGNSHEQYF. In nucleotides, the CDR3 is TGCGCCAGCAGCTTGATGACAGGGAATTCCCACGAGCAGTACTTC. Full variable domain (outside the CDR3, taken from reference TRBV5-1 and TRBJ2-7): KAGVTQTPRYLIKTRGQQVTLSCSPISGHRSVSWYQQTPGQGLQFLFEYFSETQRNKGNFPGRFSGRQFSNSRSEMNVSTLELGDSALYLCASSLMTGNSHEQYFGPGTRLTVT.

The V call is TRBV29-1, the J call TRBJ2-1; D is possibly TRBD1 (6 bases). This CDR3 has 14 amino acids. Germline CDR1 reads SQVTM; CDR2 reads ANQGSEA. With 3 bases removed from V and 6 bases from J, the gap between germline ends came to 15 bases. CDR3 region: CSVERQGQPNEQFF. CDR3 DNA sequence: TGCAGCGTTGAGCGGCAGGGGCAACCCAATGAGCAGTTCTTC.

DNA for the CDR3: TGCAGCGTCCCTGCTCAGGTGGGGGGGACGAACTATGGCTACACCTTC. Translated: CSVPAQVGGTNYGYTF. The V gene is TRBV29-1, the J gene TRBJ1-2; a possible D gene is TRBD1 (5 bases). The CDR3 is 16 amino acids. With 6 bases removed from V and 2 bases from J, the gap between germline ends came to 22 bases. Germline CDR1 SQVTM, CDR2 ANQGSEA.

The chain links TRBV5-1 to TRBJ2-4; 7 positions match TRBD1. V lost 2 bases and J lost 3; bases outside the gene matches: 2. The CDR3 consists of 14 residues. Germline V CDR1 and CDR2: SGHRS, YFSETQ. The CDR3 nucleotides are TGCGCCAGCAGCTTAGGACAGGACAAAAACATTCAGTACTTC. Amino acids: CASSLGQDKNIQYF.